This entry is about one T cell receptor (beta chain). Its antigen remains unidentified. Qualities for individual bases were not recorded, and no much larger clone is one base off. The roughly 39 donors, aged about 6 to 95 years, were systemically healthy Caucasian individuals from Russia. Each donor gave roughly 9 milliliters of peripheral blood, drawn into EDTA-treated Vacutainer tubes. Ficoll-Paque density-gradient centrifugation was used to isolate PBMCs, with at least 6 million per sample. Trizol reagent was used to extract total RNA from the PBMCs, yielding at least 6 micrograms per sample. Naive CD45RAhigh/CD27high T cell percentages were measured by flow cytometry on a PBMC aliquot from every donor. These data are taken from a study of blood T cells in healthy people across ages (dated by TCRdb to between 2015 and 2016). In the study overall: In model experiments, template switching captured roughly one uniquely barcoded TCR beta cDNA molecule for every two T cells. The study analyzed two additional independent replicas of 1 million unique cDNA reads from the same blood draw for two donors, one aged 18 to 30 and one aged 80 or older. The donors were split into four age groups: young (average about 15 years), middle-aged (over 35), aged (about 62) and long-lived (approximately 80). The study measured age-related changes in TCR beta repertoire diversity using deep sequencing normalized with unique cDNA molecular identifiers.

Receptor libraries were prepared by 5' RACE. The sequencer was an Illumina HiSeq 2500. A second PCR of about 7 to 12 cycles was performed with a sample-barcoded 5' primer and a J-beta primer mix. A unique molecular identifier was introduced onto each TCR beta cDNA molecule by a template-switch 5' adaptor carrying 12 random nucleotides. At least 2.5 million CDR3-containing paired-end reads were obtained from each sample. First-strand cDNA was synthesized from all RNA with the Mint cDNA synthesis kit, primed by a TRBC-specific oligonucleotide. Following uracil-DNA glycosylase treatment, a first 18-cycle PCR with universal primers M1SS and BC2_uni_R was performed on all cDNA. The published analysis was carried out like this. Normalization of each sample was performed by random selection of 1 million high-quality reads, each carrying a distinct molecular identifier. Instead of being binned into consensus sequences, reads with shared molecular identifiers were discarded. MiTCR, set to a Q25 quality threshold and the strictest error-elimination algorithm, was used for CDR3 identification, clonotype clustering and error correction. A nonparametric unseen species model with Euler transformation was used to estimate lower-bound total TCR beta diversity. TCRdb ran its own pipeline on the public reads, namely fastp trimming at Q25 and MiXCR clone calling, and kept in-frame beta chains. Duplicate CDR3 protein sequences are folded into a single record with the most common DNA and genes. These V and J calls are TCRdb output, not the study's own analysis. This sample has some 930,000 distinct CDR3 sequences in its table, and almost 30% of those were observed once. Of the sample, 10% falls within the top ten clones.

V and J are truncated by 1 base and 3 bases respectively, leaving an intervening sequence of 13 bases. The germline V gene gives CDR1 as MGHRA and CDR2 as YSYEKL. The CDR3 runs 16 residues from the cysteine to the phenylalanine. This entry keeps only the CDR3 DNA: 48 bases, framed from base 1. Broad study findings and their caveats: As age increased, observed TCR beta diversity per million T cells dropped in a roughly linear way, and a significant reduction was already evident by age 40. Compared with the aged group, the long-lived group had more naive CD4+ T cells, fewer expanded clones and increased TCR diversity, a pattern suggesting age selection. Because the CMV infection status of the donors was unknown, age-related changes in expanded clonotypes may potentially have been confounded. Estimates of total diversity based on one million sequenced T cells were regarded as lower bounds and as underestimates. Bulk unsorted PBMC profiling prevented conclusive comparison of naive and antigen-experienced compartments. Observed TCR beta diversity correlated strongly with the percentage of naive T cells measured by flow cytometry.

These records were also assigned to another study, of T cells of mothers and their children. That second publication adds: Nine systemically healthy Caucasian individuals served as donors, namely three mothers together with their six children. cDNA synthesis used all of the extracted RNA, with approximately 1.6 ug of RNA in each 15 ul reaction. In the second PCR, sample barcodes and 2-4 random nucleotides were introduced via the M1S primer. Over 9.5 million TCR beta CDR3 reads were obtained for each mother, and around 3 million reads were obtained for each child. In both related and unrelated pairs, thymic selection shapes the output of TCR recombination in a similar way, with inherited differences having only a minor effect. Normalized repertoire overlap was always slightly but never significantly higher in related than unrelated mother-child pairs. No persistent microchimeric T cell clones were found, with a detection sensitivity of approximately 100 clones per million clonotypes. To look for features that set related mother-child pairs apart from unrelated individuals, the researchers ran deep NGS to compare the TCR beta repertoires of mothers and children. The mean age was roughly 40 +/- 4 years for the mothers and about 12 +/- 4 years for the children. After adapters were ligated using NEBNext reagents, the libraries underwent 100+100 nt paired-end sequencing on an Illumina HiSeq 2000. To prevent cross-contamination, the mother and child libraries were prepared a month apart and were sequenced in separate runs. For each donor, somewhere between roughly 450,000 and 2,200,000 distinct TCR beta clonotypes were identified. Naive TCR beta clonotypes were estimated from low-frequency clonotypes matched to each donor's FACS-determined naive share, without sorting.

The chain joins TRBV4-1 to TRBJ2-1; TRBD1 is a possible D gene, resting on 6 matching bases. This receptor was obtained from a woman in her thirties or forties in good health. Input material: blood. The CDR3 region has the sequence CASSQVIGDNYNEQFF. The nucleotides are TGCGCCAGCAGCCAAGTTATCGGGGACAACTACAATGAGCAGTTCTTC.